This T cell receptor (beta chain) appears in the sequencing data of a study of lymphopenia after photon versus proton radiotherapy. Libraries were prepared by immunoSEQ multiplex PCR; TCRdb keeps only in-frame clonotypes and omits some of them. This table has nearly 25,000 clones, around four fifths appearing once. CDR3 length: 15 residues. Germline V CDR1 and CDR2: SGHRS, YFSETQ. With 4 bases removed from V and 5 bases from J, the gap between germline ends came to 19 bases. The TCR was taken from a woman in her sixties or seventies with pancreatic cancer. The chain uses TRBV5-1 and TRBJ2-7; D call uncertain. The source material was peripheral blood, sampled from a patient treated with proton-based radiotherapy. The CDR3 sequence: CASSIVPGRSNEQYF. The CDR3 DNA is TGCGCCAGCAGCATAGTCCCGGGTCGCTCTAACGAGCAGTACTTC.